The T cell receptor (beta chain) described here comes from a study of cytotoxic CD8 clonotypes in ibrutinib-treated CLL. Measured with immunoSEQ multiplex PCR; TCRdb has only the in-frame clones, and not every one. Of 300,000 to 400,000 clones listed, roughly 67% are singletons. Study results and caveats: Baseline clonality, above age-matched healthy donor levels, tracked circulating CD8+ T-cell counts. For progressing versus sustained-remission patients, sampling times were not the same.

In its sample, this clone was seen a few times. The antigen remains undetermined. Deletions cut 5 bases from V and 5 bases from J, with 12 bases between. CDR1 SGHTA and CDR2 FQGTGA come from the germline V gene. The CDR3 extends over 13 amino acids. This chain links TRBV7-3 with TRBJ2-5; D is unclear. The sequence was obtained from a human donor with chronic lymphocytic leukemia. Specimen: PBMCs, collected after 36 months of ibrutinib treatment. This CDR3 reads CASSPDPLETQYF. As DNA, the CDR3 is TGTGCCAGCAGCCCTGACCCACTTGAGACCCAGTACTTC.